The 32 T cell receptor beta chains in this list originate from one sample, sequenced in a study of blood T cell repertoires in COVID-19. Repertoires were generated with immunoSEQ multiplex PCR, while TCRdb's copy carries only in-frame clones and drops some. This repertoire shows over 130,000 clones, roughly 80% found once; its top ten account for around 16%. The sample taken for sequencing was peripheral blood. These receptors came from a man aged 45 to 65 with acute or convalescent COVID-19.

V is TRBV12-3 or TRBV12-4 and J is TRBJ1-1; weak D call: TRBD1 (6 bases). Trimming took off 4 bases at V and 1 base at J, with 7 bases between the two ends. The CDR3 has 13 residues. Written as DNA, the CDR3 is TGTGCCAGCAGTTGGGGACAGAACACTGAAGCTTTCTTT. Amino acid sequence: CASSWGQNTEAFF.

The CDR3 sequence: CASSPGTTLALGTQYF. CDR3 DNA: TGTGCCAGCAGCCCCGGGACTACATTAGCCCTCGGTACGCAGTATTTT. The chain uses TRBV5-5 and TRBJ2-3, with 7 positions matching TRBD2. CDR3 length: 16 residues. From germline, CDR1 is SGHKS and CDR2 YYEKEE (reference sequence). Trimming removed 4 bases from V and 8 bases from J; junction bases left unmatched: 16.

This rearrangement joins TRBV18 to TRBJ2-3; 7 bases agree with TRBD1. This CDR3 contains 15 residues. The J segment lost 3 bases and the V segment lost 3 bases, leaving 6 bases of the junction unmatched. Germline CDR1 reads KGHSH; CDR2 reads LQKENI. CDR3 amino acids: CASSPRQGLTDTQYF. For the CDR3, the DNA is TGTGCCAGCTCACCGAGACAGGGATTGACAGATACGCAGTATTTT.

The V call is TRBV12-3 or TRBV12-4, the J call TRBJ1-5, with a possible D match to TRBD1 (6 bases). V was cut by 6 bases and J by 9 bases, with 15 bases left in between. This CDR3 is 13 amino acids long. The DNA of the CDR3 is TGTGCCAGCAGGATACAGGGCTCAGGGCCCCAGCATTTT. Amino acid sequence: CASRIQGSGPQHF.

A few counts support this clone. The V call is TRBV6-1, the J call TRBJ2-1, with D maybe TRBD1 (6 bases). Germline V gene sequence: CDR1 MNHNS, CDR2 SASEGT. The CDR3 is made up of 16 amino acids. V was pared by 4 bases and J by 4 bases, with 17 bases between. CDR3 in DNA: TGTGCCAGCAGTGGAGACAGGTCCGAAACTTACAATGAGCAGTTCTTC. The encoded protein is CASSGDRSETYNEQFF.

This sequence joins TRBV3-1 (or the pseudogene TRBV3-2) and TRBJ2-7, with D uncertain. V dropped 0 bases and J dropped 2 bases, with 17 bases sitting between them. The CDR3 length is 17 residues. Germline-derived CDR1 and CDR2 are LGHDT and YNNKEL (reference sequence). The CDR3: CASSQDRSRLTAYEQYF. CDR3 nucleotides: TGTGCCAGCAGCCAAGATCGGAGTCGACTCACCGCCTACGAGCAGTACTTC.

The V call is TRBV19, the J call TRBJ2-2; TRBD2 matches at 7 bases. The CDR3 length is 14 residues. Losses at the gene ends were 1 base for V and 5 bases for J; bases not matched to a gene: 1. Germline lookup yields CDR1 LNHDA and CDR2 SQIVND (reference sequence). This CDR3 is CASSIGGGTGELFF. The CDR3 DNA is TGTGCCAGTAGTATAGGGGGGGGAACCGGGGAGCTGTTTTTT.

This clone was detected a few times. This chain uses TRBV9 with TRBJ1-2; no firm D call. With 4 bases removed from V and 4 bases from J, the gap between germline ends came to 11 bases. The CDR3 contains 13 residues. The germline V gene has CDR1 SGDLS and CDR2 YYNGEE. For the CDR3, the DNA is TGTGCCAGCAGCCCCGAGCTATTCTATGGCTACACCTTC. It specifies CASSPELFYGYTF.

This clone has only one observation. The chain links TRBV5-3 to TRBJ2-7; 9 bases are shared with TRBD1. TRBV5-3 has ORF status, its function being uncertain. Germline trimming cut 5 bases from V and 5 bases from J; bases unmatched to any gene: 8. CDR3 length equals 14 residues. For the CDR3, the DNA is TGTGCCAGAAGGTGTGACAGGGGGACAGACGAGCAGTACGTC. It encodes CARRCDRGTDEQYV.

This clone appeared once. The chain links TRBV19 to TRBJ1-3, with D possibly TRBD1 on 6 matching bases. The CDR3 has 15 residues. Trimming left V 7 bases short and J 0 bases short, with 13 bases between. CDR1 is LNHDA, CDR2 SQIVND, per germline (reference sequence). In DNA form, the CDR3 reads TGTGCCAGTATGCCAGGGGCTCTCTCTGGAAACACCATATATTTT. Translated: CASMPGALSGNTIYF.

The chain joins TRBV9 to TRBJ1-4; D is ambiguous. V lost 0 bases and J 8 bases, leaving 8 bases between the germline ends. This CDR3 spans 13 amino acids. From germline, CDR1 is SGDLS and CDR2 YYNGEE. The CDR3 DNA is TGTGCCAGCAGCGTAGGCGGGGAGGAAAAACTGTTTTTT. Its translation is CASSVGGEEKLFF.

This chain links TRBV11-2 with TRBJ2-1, with 8 bases identical to TRBD1. V dropped 1 base and J dropped 6; count of bases not matched to a gene: 11. The CDR3 sequence is 17 residues long. Germline V gene sequence: CDR1 SGHAT, CDR2 FQNNGV. The CDR3 sequence is CASSLGPAGGASNEQFF. CDR3 nucleotides: TGTGCCAGCAGCTTAGGCCCAGCAGGGGGCGCTTCCAATGAGCAGTTCTTC.

The V and J genes are TRBV18 and TRBJ1-1; the D is unclear. This CDR3 spans 12 amino acids. Trimming cost V 5 bases and J 0 bases, with 4 bases left between them. Germline V gene lookup returns CDR1 KGHSH and CDR2 LQKENI. The CDR3 is CASSSVNTEAFF. CDR3 coding DNA: TGTGCCAGCTCATCAGTGAACACTGAAGCTTTCTTT.

In this sample, this clone turned up a few times. The V gene is TRBV12-3 or TRBV12-4, the J gene TRBJ2-5, with unresolved D. CDR3 length equals 13 residues. V gave up 3 bases and J gave up 5 bases, with 10 bases separating them. The CDR3 here is CASSLGVAETQYF. In nucleotides, the CDR3 is TGTGCCAGCAGTTTGGGCGTGGCGGAGACCCAGTACTTC.

This clone was seen only once. This chain connects TRBV19 to TRBJ1-6; TRBD1 is a possible D gene (6 bases). Trimming stripped 4 bases from V and 7 bases from J, with 14 bases between. The CDR3 covers 15 residues. The germline V gene has CDR1 LNHDA and CDR2 SQIVND (reference sequence). The CDR3: CASSNRQARNSPLHF. In nucleotides, the CDR3 is TGTGCCAGTAGTAACCGACAGGCTCGAAATTCACCCCTCCACTTT.

V gene TRBV5-1 combines with J gene TRBJ1-2; no firm D call. Germline assignment: CDR1 SGHRS and CDR2 YFSETQ. This CDR3 region has 13 residues. V was shortened by 0 bases and J by 2 bases, with 5 bases between the two germline ends. DNA for the CDR3: TGCGCCAGCAGCTTGGAATTAAACTATGGCTACACCTTC. Translation gives CASSLELNYGYTF.

This chain joins TRBV5-1 and TRBJ1-1, with D perhaps matching TRBD1 (5 bases). The CDR3 has 15 amino acids. V was cut by 0 bases and J by 4 bases, with 13 bases left in between. The V gene's germline CDR1 is SGHRS and CDR2 YFSETQ. CDR3 DNA: TGCGCCAGCAGCTTGGATCCGGGGGTAGCCACTGAAGCTTTCTTT. Its translation: CASSLDPGVATEAFF.

This chain joins TRBV20-1 and TRBJ2-6; possible D gene TRBD2, 6 bases. CDR1 is DFQATT, CDR2 SNEGSKA, per germline (reference sequence). The germline V and J ends were trimmed by 3 bases and 0 bases, with 12 bases remaining between them. The CDR3 extends over 16 amino acids. CDR3 protein: CSASEGGVSGANVLTF. The CDR3 nucleotides are TGCAGTGCTAGTGAGGGCGGGGTCTCTGGGGCCAACGTCCTGACTTTC.

There are many counts of this clone. This chain joins TRBV24-1 and TRBJ2-1, with D possibly being TRBD2 (5 bases). This CDR3 spans 15 amino acids. The V gene's germline CDR1 is KGHDR and CDR2 SFDVKD. V dropped 6 bases and J dropped 0 bases, with 11 bases sitting between them. The CDR3 DNA sequence: TGTGCCACCAGTCTGCCGGGGAGCTCCTACAATGAGCAGTTCTTC. Translated: CATSLPGSSYNEQFF.

Many counts were recorded for this clone. The same CDR3 also results from other DNA sequences found in this sample. This sequence joins TRBV9 and TRBJ1-1; 9 bases map to TRBD1. Looked up from germline, CDR1 is SGDLS and CDR2 is YYNGEE. Trimming removed 3 bases from V and 1 base from J; junction bases left unmatched: 1. This CDR3 contains 14 residues. This chain's CDR3 is CASSADRGNTEAFF. The CDR3 nucleotides are TGTGCCAGCAGCGCGGACAGGGGGAACACTGAAGCTTTCTTT. Supplemented by reference TRBV9 and TRBJ1-1, the full variable domain reads DSGVTQTPKHLITATGQRVTLRCSPRSGDLSVYWYQQSLDQGLQFLIQYYNGEERAKGNILERFSAQQFPDLHSELNLSSLELGDSALYFCASSADRGNTEAFFGQGTRLTVV.

This clone was picked up one time. The V gene is TRBV6-6, the J gene TRBJ2-4; D is unresolved. The CDR3 loop spans 16 amino acids. Germline-derived CDR1 and CDR2 are MNHNY and SVGAGI (reference sequence). Trimming removed 10 bases at V and 0 bases at J, with 19 bases between. The CDR3 bases are TGTGCCACCACCCACGAGTCTGTAATAGCCAAAAACATTCAGTACTTC. This translates into CATTHESVIAKNIQYF.

This clone appeared a single time. The genes are TRBV6-5 and TRBJ1-2; unclear D gene. Trimming stripped 3 bases from V and 7 bases from J, with 6 bases between. This CDR3 spans 11 amino acids. The V gene's germline CDR1 is MNHEY and CDR2 SVGAGI. The CDR3 loop reads CASSYTAGYTF. Written as DNA, the CDR3 is TGTGCCAGCAGTTATACTGCTGGCTACACCTTC.

This clone occurred a few times. This sequence joins TRBV29-1 and TRBJ1-1; a possible D gene is TRBD1 (6 bases). Trimming shortened V by 7 bases and J by 1 base, and 16 bases separated the two germline ends. Germline V gene data show CDR1 as SQVTM and CDR2 as ANQGSEA. The CDR3 is made up of 14 amino acids. The CDR3 spells CSAAQTGSNTEAFF. DNA of the CDR3: TGCAGCGCCGCCCAAACAGGGTCGAACACTGAAGCTTTCTTT. The full variable domain, in which reference TRBV29-1 and TRBJ1-1 provide the parts outside the CDR3, is SAVISQKPSRDICQRGTSLTIQCQVDSQVTMMFWYRQQPGQSLTLIATANQGSEATYESGFVIDKFPISRPNLTFSTLTVSNMSPEDSSIYLCSAAQTGSNTEAFFGQGTRLTVV.

The chain couples TRBV9 to TRBJ1-1; no definite D call. CDR1 and CDR2 from the germline V gene are SGDLS and YYNGEE. The CDR3 length is 12 residues. V was shortened by 2 bases and J by 8 bases, with 10 bases between the two germline ends. In DNA, the CDR3 is TGTGCCAGCAGCGTTAACAGCGGGGAAGCTTTCTTT. This sequence encodes CASSVNSGEAFF.

CDR3: CASSPLAGGLSYTQYF. The CDR3 DNA reads TGCGCCAGCAGCCCGCTAGCGGGGGGGCTTAGTTATACGCAGTATTTT. V gene TRBV5-1 combines with J gene TRBJ2-3, with 12 bases aligning to TRBD2. Per the germline V gene, CDR1 is SGHRS and CDR2 is YFSETQ. This CDR3 has 16 amino acids. Trimming took 4 bases from V and 7 from J; bases not matched to a gene: 10.

This sequence joins TRBV9 and TRBJ2-3; TRBD2 is a possible D gene (5 bases). V lost 0 bases and J 0 bases, leaving 11 bases between the germline ends. CDR1 and CDR2 (germline): SGDLS, YYNGEE. CDR3 length: 16 residues. The DNA of the CDR3 is TGTGCCAGCAGCGTAGGGGCGGGTACTAGCACAGATACGCAGTATTTT. Encoded protein: CASSVGAGTSTDTQYF.

V is TRBV6-5 and J is TRBJ2-7; D not resolved. Germline V CDR1 and CDR2: MNHEY, SVGAGI. This CDR3 spans 12 amino acids. V lost 10 bases, J lost 2 bases, and 12 bases lay in between. The CDR3 DNA is TGTGCCACCACTCTTCCGACCTACGAGCAGTACTTC. It codes for CATTLPTYEQYF.

The V gene is TRBV7-9, the J gene TRBJ1-1; TRBD1 agrees at 11 bases. The germline gives CDR1 SEHNR, CDR2 FQNEAQ (reference sequence). The CDR3 length is 16 residues. The V gene end was trimmed by 1 base and the J gene end by 11 bases; junction bases not matched to a gene: 12. Written as DNA, the CDR3 is TGTGCCAGCAGCTTAGAGGCCGGGACAGGGGGATGCTTGGCTTTCTTT. Translated: CASSLEAGTGGCLAFF.

The chain uses TRBV29-1 and TRBJ1-6, with 7 positions matching TRBD1. V lost 4 bases, J lost 5 bases, and 2 bases stayed unmatched. CDR3 length: 13 amino acids. CDR1 and CDR2 from the germline V gene are SQVTM and ANQGSEA. Here the CDR3 DNA reads TGCAGCGTTGGGCAGGGGGATAATTCACCCCTCCACTTT. Its translation: CSVGQGDNSPLHF.

This clone occurred a few times. The chain recombines TRBV24-1 with TRBJ1-2; D uncertain. V was pared by 1 base and J by 7 bases, with 12 bases between. The CDR3 totals 14 residues. Germline assignment: CDR1 KGHDR and CDR2 SFDVKD. The chain's CDR3 is CATSDFEGDGGYTF. In DNA form, the CDR3 reads TGTGCCACCAGTGATTTCGAGGGTGATGGTGGCTACACCTTC.

The chain has TRBV7-8 and TRBJ2-1; D is possibly TRBD1 (7 bases). This CDR3 is 16 amino acids long. The germline gives CDR1 SGHVS, CDR2 FQNEAQ. V gave up 5 bases and J gave up 8 bases, with 22 bases separating them. Here the CDR3 DNA reads TGTGCCAGCAGCGGGGAGGACAGGACTGGAGGAGATGAGCAGTTCTTC. Protein product: CASSGEDRTGGDEQFF.

The chain links TRBV5-1 to TRBJ1-1; the match to TRBD1 covers 11 bases. The junction had 9 bases not matched to a gene; V was cut back by 4 bases and J by 13 bases. CDR1 is SGHRS and CDR2 is YFSETQ in the germline V gene. The CDR3 is 13 residues long. The CDR3 DNA follows: TGCGCCAGCAGCGAAGGGACAGGGGGGAAGGGTTTCTTT. Amino acids: CASSEGTGGKGFF.